The 5 T cell receptor beta chains below come from one sample, sequenced in a study of sequential checkpoint blockade in melanoma. Described treatment: randomized to nivolumab then ipilimumab (arm A) or the reverse (arm B). Assay used: immunoSEQ multiplex PCR; TCRdb lists only in-frame clones, some missing. The table shows tens of thousands of clones, with about 89% occurring only once. The sample was CD8+ T cells sorted from blood (inferred from file names), taken from a patient given nivolumab and ipilimumab in sequence. These receptors were obtained from a human donor with melanoma.

The V and J genes are TRBV18 and TRBJ2-7; 8 nucleotides align to TRBD1. V gave up 3 bases and J gave up 4 bases; unmatched junction bases: 5. Germline V gene data show CDR1 as KGHSH and CDR2 as LQKENI. CDR3 length: 14 residues. The CDR3 nucleotides read TGTGCCAGCTCACCGGGACAGGATCATTACGAGCAGTACGTC. Protein sequence: CASSPGQDHYEQYV.

V usage is TRBV14 and J usage is TRBJ1-2; a possible D gene is TRBD1 (6 bases). Germline V lookup: CDR1 SGHDN, CDR2 FVKESK. Trimming left V 1 base short and J 1 base short, with 13 bases between. The CDR3 extends over 16 amino acids. CDR3 region: CASSQVPGVVNYGYTF. The CDR3 nucleotides read TGTGCCAGCAGCCAAGTTCCAGGGGTGGTTAACTATGGCTACACCTTC. Full variable domain (rest looked up from reference TRBV14 and TRBJ1-2): EAGVTQFPSHSVIEKGQTVTLRCDPISGHDNLYWYRRVMGKEIKFLLHFVKESKQDESGMPNNRFLAERTGGTYSTLKVQPAELEDSGVYFCASSQVPGVVNYGYTFGSGTRLTVV.

V gene TRBV28 combines with J gene TRBJ1-2; D remains unclear. Trimming pared 6 bases from V and 6 bases from J, leaving 5 bases between. Germline V gene data show CDR1 as MDHEN and CDR2 as SYDVKM. The CDR3 spans 10 residues. CDR3 DNA sequence: TGTGCCAGCAGCCAAAATGGCTACACCTTC. Its protein is CASSQNGYTF.

The V and J genes are TRBV4-2 and TRBJ2-7; TRBD1 matches 7 bases. Per germline, CDR1 LGHNA and CDR2 YNFKEQ. Unmatched junction bases numbered 7, after V lost 5 bases and J lost 3 bases. The CDR3 runs to 14 residues. CDR3 residues: CASSLGGTDYEQYV. CDR3 DNA sequence: TGTGCCAGCAGCTTGGGTGGGACAGACTACGAGCAGTACGTC.

This clone came up a few times. This chain connects TRBV5-4 to TRBJ1-2; 9 bases map to TRBD1. The CDR3 runs 14 residues. Germline V gene lookup returns CDR1 SGHNT and CDR2 YYREEE (reference sequence). V trimming: 2 bases; J trimming: 8 bases; junction bases outside the gene matches: 7. Written as DNA, the CDR3 is TGTGCCAGCAGCTTACACGGGACAGGGTACGGCTACACCTTC. Its protein product is CASSLHGTGYGYTF.